These 8 T cell receptor beta chains share one sample of origin, sequenced in a study of T cells in Graves' hyperthyroidism and ophthalmopathy. RNA transcripts gave rise to amplified TCR beta CDR3 regions. A set of HTBI primers served as the primers for a first-round RT-PCR of the TCR CDR3. TCRdb re-analysed the multiplex PCR reads in MiXCR, keeping a single row per CDR3 protein. The sample lists 200,000 to 250,000 distinct CDR3 sequences, roughly 22% occurring once. Specimen: blood. The receptor set was obtained from a woman aged 40 to 50 with Graves' ophthalmopathy.

This clonotype was found many times. The rearrangement uses TRBV6-5 and TRBJ1-6; D gene uncertain. Trimming pared 4 bases from V and 7 bases from J, leaving 11 bases between. Germline V CDR1 and CDR2: MNHEY, SVGAGI. The CDR3 has 14 residues. Here the CDR3 reads CASSSGRNNSPLHF. CDR3 nucleotides: TGTGCCAGCAGTTCCGGTCGGAACAATTCACCCCTCCACTTT.

This clonotype came up a few times. The genes are TRBV12-3 or TRBV12-4 and TRBJ2-5; D uncertain. This CDR3 spans 12 amino acids. Trimming left V 7 bases short and J 4 bases short, with 10 bases between. CDR3 in DNA: TGTGCCAGCACAAAGGGAAGAGAGACCCAGTACTTC. The encoded protein is CASTKGRETQYF.

This clonotype was detected ten times or more. This rearrangement joins TRBV6-5 to TRBJ1-2, with D hard to call. CDR3 size: 14 residues. Germline-derived CDR1 and CDR2 are MNHEY and SVGAGI. V lost 7 bases to trimming and J lost 0 bases, with 12 bases between them. CDR3 sequence: CASKFTVANYGYTF. In DNA form, the CDR3 reads TGTGCCAGCAAGTTCACAGTAGCTAACTATGGCTACACCTTC.

For the CDR3, the DNA is TGCAGTGCCCAGAACAGGGTTCAAGAGACCCAGTACTTC. As protein: CSAQNRVQETQYF. The chain joins TRBV20-1 to TRBJ2-5; possible D gene TRBD1, 6 bases. Between the trimmed V and J ends, which lost 6 bases and 2 bases, there was a span of 13 bases. This CDR3 comprises 13 residues. Germline assignment: CDR1 DFQATT and CDR2 SNEGSKA (reference sequence).

This clonotype was counted a few times. A much more abundant neighbour one base away suggests this may be a read error. The rearrangement links TRBV28 to TRBJ1-2; D call uncertain. The CDR3 has 15 amino acids. The germline V gene has CDR1 MDHEN and CDR2 SYDVKM. In nucleotides, the CDR3 is TGTGTCAGCAGTTTAAATGGCGTTTCAGACTATGGCTACACCTTC. This codes for CVSSLNGVSDYGYTF.

This clonotype appeared many times. The J gene is TRBJ2-2, the V gene TRBV28; D is uncertain. This CDR3 is 14 amino acids long. V was pared by 2 bases and J by 0 bases, with 4 bases between. Germline CDR1 MDHEN, CDR2 SYDVKM. CDR3 sequence reads: CASSLSSNTGELFF. The CDR3 nucleotides are TGTGCCAGCAGTTTAAGTTCGAACACCGGGGAGCTGTTTTTT. Full variable domain (rest looked up from reference TRBV28 and TRBJ2-2): DVKVTQSSRYLVKRTGEKVFLECVQDMDHENMFWYRQDPGLGLRLIYFSYDVKMKEKGDIPEGYSVSREKKERFSLILESASTNQTSMYLCASSLSSNTGELFFGEGSRLTVL.

This clonotype appeared many times. The chain is built from TRBV12-3 or TRBV12-4 and TRBJ1-1; tentative D call: TRBD1 (6 bases). With 6 bases removed from V and 5 bases from J, the gap between germline ends came to 16 bases. The CDR3 is 14 residues long. This chain's CDR3 is CASSQQGLGTEAFF. CDR3 nucleotide sequence: TGTGCCAGCAGCCAGCAGGGGCTGGGAACTGAAGCTTTCTTT.

The chain has TRBV9 and TRBJ1-5; 10 bases fit TRBD1. Germline V gene sequence: CDR1 SGDLS, CDR2 YYNGEE. The V segment lost 4 bases and the J segment 0 bases; nucleotides outside the gene matches: 4. The CDR3 contains 16 residues. The CDR3 is CASSQGTGDSNQPQHF. The CDR3 DNA reads as TGTGCCAGCAGCCAGGGGACAGGGGATAGCAATCAGCCCCAGCATTTT.